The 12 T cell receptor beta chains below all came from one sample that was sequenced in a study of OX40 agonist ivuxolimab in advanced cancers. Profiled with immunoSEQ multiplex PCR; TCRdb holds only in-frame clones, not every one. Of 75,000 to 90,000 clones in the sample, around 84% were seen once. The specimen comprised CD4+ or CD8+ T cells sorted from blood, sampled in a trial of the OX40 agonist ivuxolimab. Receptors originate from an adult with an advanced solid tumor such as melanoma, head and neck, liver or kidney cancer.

In nucleotides, the CDR3 is TGCGCCAGCAGCTTGGGGGGCATTTACAATGAGCAGTTCTTC. Amino acids: CASSLGGIYNEQFF. The J gene is TRBJ2-1, the V gene TRBV5-1, with D maybe TRBD1 (5 bases). V was clipped by 0 bases and J by 4 bases, with 8 bases between them. Germline V gene lookup returns CDR1 SGHRS and CDR2 YFSETQ. This CDR3 has 14 amino acids. The full variable domain, with the rest looked up from reference TRBV5-1 and TRBJ2-1, is KAGVTQTPRYLIKTRGQQVTLSCSPISGHRSVSWYQQTPGQGLQFLFEYFSETQRNKGNFPGRFSGRQFSNSRSEMNVSTLELGDSALYLCASSLGGIYNEQFFGPGTRLTVL.

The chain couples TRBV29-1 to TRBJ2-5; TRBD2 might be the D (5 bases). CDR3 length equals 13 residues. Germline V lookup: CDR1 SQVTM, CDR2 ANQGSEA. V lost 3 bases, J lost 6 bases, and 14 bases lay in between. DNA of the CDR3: TGCAGCGTTGATCGAGGGAGTCAAAAGACCCAGTACTTC. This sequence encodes CSVDRGSQKTQYF. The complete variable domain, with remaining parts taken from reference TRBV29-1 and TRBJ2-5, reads SAVISQKPSRDICQRGTSLTIQCQVDSQVTMMFWYRQQPGQSLTLIATANQGSEATYESGFVIDKFPISRPNLTFSTLTVSNMSPEDSSIYLCSVDRGSQKTQYFGPGTRLLVL.

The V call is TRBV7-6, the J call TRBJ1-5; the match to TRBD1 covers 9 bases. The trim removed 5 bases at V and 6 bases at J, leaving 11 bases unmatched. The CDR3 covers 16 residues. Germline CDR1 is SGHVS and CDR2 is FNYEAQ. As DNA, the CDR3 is TGTGCCAGCAGCCTGGGGGGACAGGGAGTGGGTCAGCCCCAGCATTTT. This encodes CASSLGGQGVGQPQHF.

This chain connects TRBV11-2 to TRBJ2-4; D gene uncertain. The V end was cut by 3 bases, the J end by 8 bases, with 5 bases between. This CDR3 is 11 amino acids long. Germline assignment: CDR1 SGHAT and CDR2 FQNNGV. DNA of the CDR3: TGTGCCAGCAGCTTCACAGACATTCAGTACTTC. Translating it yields CASSFTDIQYF. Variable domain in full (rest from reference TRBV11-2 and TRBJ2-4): EAGVAQSPRYKIIEKRQSVAFWCNPISGHATLYWYQQILGQGPKLLIQFQNNGVVDDSQLPKDRFSAERLKGVDSTLKIQPAKLEDSAVYLCASSFTDIQYFGAGTRLSVL.

The CDR3 loop reads CASSPLAGGSYNEQFF. CDR3 coding DNA: TGTGCCAGCAGCCCCTTAGCGGGGGGCTCTTACAATGAGCAGTTCTTC. This chain uses TRBV4-2 with TRBJ2-1; 10 bases are shared with TRBD2. CDR3 length: 16 residues. Germline CDR1 and CDR2: LGHNA and YNFKEQ. J lost 4 bases, V lost 4 bases, and 7 bases had no gene match.

CDR3: CAWSVGLDNEQFF. The CDR3 region has the DNA TGTGCCTGGAGTGTAGGGCTAGACAATGAGCAGTTCTTC. The chain has TRBV30 and TRBJ2-1; the D is unclear. Trimming took off 0 bases at V and 5 bases at J, with 8 bases between the two ends. The CDR3 length is 13 residues. Germline V gene sequence: CDR1 GTSNPN, CDR2 SVGIG (reference sequence).

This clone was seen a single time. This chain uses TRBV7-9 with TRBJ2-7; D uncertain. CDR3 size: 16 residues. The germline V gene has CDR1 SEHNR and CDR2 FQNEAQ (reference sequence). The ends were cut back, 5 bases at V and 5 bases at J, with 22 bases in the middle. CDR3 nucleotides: TGTGCCAGCAGCCCATGGACCCCAACCTGGCCGAACGAGCAGTACTTC. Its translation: CASSPWTPTWPNEQYF.

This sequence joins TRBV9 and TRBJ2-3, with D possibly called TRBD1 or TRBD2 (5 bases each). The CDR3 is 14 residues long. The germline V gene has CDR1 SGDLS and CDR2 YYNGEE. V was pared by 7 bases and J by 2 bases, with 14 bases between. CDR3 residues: CASSGRVSTDTQYF. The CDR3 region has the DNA TGTGCCAGCTCGGGGCGGGTCTCCACAGATACGCAGTATTTT.

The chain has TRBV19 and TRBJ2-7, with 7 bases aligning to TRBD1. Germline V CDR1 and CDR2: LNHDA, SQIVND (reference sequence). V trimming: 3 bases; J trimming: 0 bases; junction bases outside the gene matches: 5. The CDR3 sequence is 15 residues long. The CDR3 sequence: CASSIGQAPSYEQYF. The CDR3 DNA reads TGTGCCAGTAGTATTGGACAGGCCCCCTCCTACGAGCAGTACTTC.

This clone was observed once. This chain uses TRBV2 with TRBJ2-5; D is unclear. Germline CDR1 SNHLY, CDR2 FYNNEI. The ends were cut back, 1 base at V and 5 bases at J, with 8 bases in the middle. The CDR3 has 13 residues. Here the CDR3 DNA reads TGTGCCAGCAGTGAAGGCAGGTTGGAGACCCAGTACTTC. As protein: CASSEGRLETQYF.

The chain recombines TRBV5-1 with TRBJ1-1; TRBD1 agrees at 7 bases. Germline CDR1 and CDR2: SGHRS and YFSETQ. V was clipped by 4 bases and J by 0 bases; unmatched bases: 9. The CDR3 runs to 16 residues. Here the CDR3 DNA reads TGCGCCAGCAGCCCGGGCAGGGGGGGAATGAACACTGAAGCTTTCTTT. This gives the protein CASSPGRGGMNTEAFF.

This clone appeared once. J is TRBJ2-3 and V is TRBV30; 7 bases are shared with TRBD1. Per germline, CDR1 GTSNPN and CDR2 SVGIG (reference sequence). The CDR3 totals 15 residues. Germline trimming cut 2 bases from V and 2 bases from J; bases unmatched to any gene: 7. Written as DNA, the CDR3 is TGTGCCTGGAGTCCGGGACAGATTTACACAGATACGCAGTATTTT. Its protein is CAWSPGQIYTDTQYF.